One sample yielded the 18 T cell receptor beta chains listed below, sequenced in a study of control samples from healthy donors and cancer patients. TCRdb's table, derived via immunoSEQ multiplex PCR, lists solely in-frame clones and lacks some. The sample lists around 90,000 clones, about 84% occurring once. Sequencing used blood. The receptors originated from a middle-aged woman in good health.

The V call is TRBV29-1, the J call TRBJ1-1; no reliable D call. The V and J ends lost 7 bases and 1 base respectively, with 10 bases between them. Germline V gene data show CDR1 as SQVTM and CDR2 as ANQGSEA. The CDR3 covers 12 residues. The CDR3: CSALLGNTEAFF. As DNA, the CDR3 is TGCAGCGCCTTGCTGGGGAACACTGAAGCTTTCTTT.

The V gene is TRBV27, the J gene TRBJ1-1; TRBD1 might be the D (6 bases). Germline-derived CDR1 and CDR2 are MNHEY and SMNVEV (reference sequence). V lost 5 bases to trimming and J lost 8 bases, with 12 bases between them. The length of the CDR3 is 12 residues. CDR3 in DNA: TGTGCCAGCAGTCTAAGGGGGGGAGAAGCTTTCTTT. Translating gives CASSLRGGEAFF.

The chain has TRBV30 and TRBJ2-6; D gene ambiguous. The CDR3 loop spans 13 amino acids. V was shortened by 3 bases and J by 3 bases, with 6 bases between the two germline ends. Germline CDR1 is GTSNPN and CDR2 is SVGIG (reference sequence). The chain's CDR3 is CAWREFGANVLTF. CDR3 sequence (DNA): TGTGCCTGGAGGGAGTTTGGGGCCAACGTCCTGACTTTC.

This clone was counted a few times. The chain has TRBV6-5 and TRBJ2-1; the D is unclear. The germline gives CDR1 MNHEY, CDR2 SVGAGI. The CDR3 consists of 14 residues. V lost 6 bases to trimming and J lost 0 bases, with 9 bases between them. This CDR3 is CASSPSSSYNEQFF. The CDR3 DNA reads as TGTGCCAGCAGCCCCTCATCCTCCTACAATGAGCAGTTCTTC.

The rearrangement links TRBV25-1 to TRBJ2-7, with 7 bases lining up with TRBD2. V shed 2 bases, J shed 7 bases, and the junction held 5 bases outside the gene matches. The CDR3 consists of 13 residues. CDR1 MGHDK and CDR2 SYGVNS come from the germline V gene. CDR3 sequence reads: CASSEPVGGEQYF. Written as DNA, the CDR3 is TGTGCCAGCAGTGAACCGGTCGGGGGGGAGCAGTACTTC.

The chain employs TRBV5-1 and TRBJ1-6, with D unclear. Trimming removed 4 bases at V and 8 bases at J, with 10 bases between. The V gene's germline CDR1 is SGHRS and CDR2 YFSETQ. The length of the CDR3 is 13 residues. The CDR3 spells CASSRTDDSPLHF. Written as DNA, the CDR3 is TGCGCCAGCAGCAGGACTGACGATTCACCCCTCCACTTT. Full variable domain (outside the CDR3, taken from reference TRBV5-1 and TRBJ1-6): KAGVTQTPRYLIKTRGQQVTLSCSPISGHRSVSWYQQTPGQGLQFLFEYFSETQRNKGNFPGRFSGRQFSNSRSEMNVSTLELGDSALYLCASSRTDDSPLHFGNGTRLTVT.

This clone was counted a few times. CDR3 sequence reads: CASSQDWGGFDEKLFF. CDR3 nucleotides: TGCGCCAGCAGCCAAGATTGGGGGGGTTTTGATGAAAAACTGTTTTTT. The V gene is TRBV4-3, the J gene TRBJ1-4, with D possibly TRBD1 on 5 matching bases. The CDR3 is 16 amino acids. The ends were cut back, 0 bases at V and 6 bases at J, with 14 bases in the middle. The germline CDR1 and CDR2 sequences are LGHNA and YSLEER.

The chain recombines TRBV2 with TRBJ2-3; weak D call: TRBD2 (5 bases). Germline V gene sequence: CDR1 SNHLY, CDR2 FYNNEI. V shed 11 bases and J shed 3 bases, with 12 bases lying between them. The CDR3 runs 12 residues. CDR3 sequence reads: CASKGETDTQYF. The DNA for the CDR3 is TGTGCCTCCAAGGGAGAGACAGATACGCAGTATTTT.

The chain uses TRBV6-1 and TRBJ1-4; D unresolved. Per the germline V gene, CDR1 is MNHNS and CDR2 is SASEGT. CDR3 length: 16 residues. Trimming removed 1 base at V and 2 bases at J, with 11 bases between. CDR3: CASSEVVAATNEKLFF. The CDR3 nucleotides are TGTGCCAGCAGTGAAGTGGTGGCAGCTACTAATGAAAAACTGTTTTTT.

J is TRBJ2-7 and V is TRBV7-2; 7 bases align to TRBD1. Trimming at V came to 6 bases and at J to 2 bases, leaving 7 bases not matched to a gene. The CDR3 runs to 14 residues. Germline V gene data show CDR1 as SGHTA and CDR2 as FQGNSA. For the CDR3, the DNA is TGTGCCAGCAGGGACGGACAGGCTCCCTACGAGCAGTACTTC. Translation gives CASRDGQAPYEQYF.

This clone was picked up one time. The V call is TRBV7-2, the J call TRBJ2-7, with 7 bases that match TRBD2. The CDR3 is 15 amino acids. With V trimmed by 5 bases and J by 3 bases, 10 bases remained unmatched. Germline V gene data show CDR1 as SGHTA and CDR2 as FQGNSA. The CDR3: CASSPRGAGFYEQYF. As DNA, the CDR3 is TGTGCCAGCAGCCCCAGAGGAGCGGGGTTCTACGAGCAGTACTTC.

The chain carries TRBV10-3 and TRBJ2-1, with TRBD1 as a possible D gene (8 bases). Trimming cost V 6 bases and J 6 bases, with 21 bases left between them. The CDR3 loop spans 16 amino acids. CDR1 is ENHRY and CDR2 is SYGVKD in the germline V gene. In DNA, the CDR3 is TGTGCCATCAGGGCGACAGGGGAGGGCTTCGGCAATGAGCAGTTCTTC. Translated: CAIRATGEGFGNEQFF.

The chain joins TRBV11-1 to TRBJ1-2; D call uncertain. The V end was cut by 5 bases, the J end by 2 bases, with 12 bases between. From germline, CDR1 is SGHAT and CDR2 FQDESV (reference sequence). The CDR3 is 14 amino acids. This chain's CDR3 is CASSPLPPNYGYTF. The CDR3 DNA follows: TGTGCCAGCAGCCCATTGCCCCCGAACTATGGCTACACCTTC.

By its share, this clone is medium-sized. Other DNA variants within this sample encode the same CDR3. The V call is TRBV7-9, the J call TRBJ2-7, with 10 bases matching TRBD1. Germline V gene sequence: CDR1 SEHNR, CDR2 FQNEAQ (reference sequence). Trimming removed 1 base from V and 4 bases from J; junction bases left unmatched: 4. This CDR3 region has 15 residues. In nucleotides, the CDR3 is TGTGCCAGCAGCTTAGGACAGGGGGCCCCATACGAGCAGTACTTC. Its protein product is CASSLGQGAPYEQYF.

V and J are TRBV29-1 and TRBJ1-4; D might be TRBD1 (6 bases). This CDR3 has 11 amino acids. CDR1 is SQVTM, CDR2 ANQGSEA, per germline. Between the trimmed V and J ends, which lost 5 bases and 8 bases, there was a span of 9 bases. CDR3 in amino acids: CSVLQGEKLFF. CDR3 DNA: TGCAGCGTTCTCCAGGGGGAAAAACTGTTTTTT.

This chain links TRBV7-9 with TRBJ1-5; D gene unclear. Germline loops: CDR1 SEHNR, CDR2 FQNEAQ (reference sequence). There are 15 residues in the CDR3. V gave up 1 base and J gave up 7 bases, with 14 bases separating them. DNA for the CDR3: TGTGCCAGCAGCTTAGATGGGAGTCCTGGGCAGCCCCAGCATTTT. Its protein product is CASSLDGSPGQPQHF. Full variable domain (outside the CDR3, taken from reference TRBV7-9 and TRBJ1-5): DTGVSQNPRHKITKRGQNVTFRCDPISEHNRLYWYRQTLGQGPEFLTYFQNEAQLEKSRLLSDRFSAERPKGSFSTLEIQRTEQGDSAMYLCASSLDGSPGQPQHFGDGTRLSIL.

V is TRBV9 and J is TRBJ2-3; 8 nucleotides align to TRBD1. Germline values: CDR1 SGDLS, CDR2 YYNGEE. The CDR3 is made up of 17 amino acids. Trimming removed 3 bases from V and 6 bases from J; junction bases left unmatched: 15. CDR3 sequence: CASSARASQGALDTQYF. CDR3 nucleotides: TGTGCCAGCAGCGCGAGAGCGAGTCAGGGGGCTTTGGATACGCAGTATTTT.

V and J are TRBV9 and TRBJ2-3; 12 bases are a match to TRBD2. V lost 3 bases, J lost 3 bases, and 2 bases stayed unmatched. The CDR3 spans 15 residues. The germline CDR1 and CDR2 sequences are SGDLS and YYNGEE. This chain's CDR3 is CASSATSGGTDTQYF. Written as DNA, the CDR3 is TGTGCCAGCAGCGCGACTAGCGGGGGAACAGATACGCAGTATTTT.